This is a list of T cell receptor beta chains from one sample in a study of blood T cell repertoires in COVID-19. TCRdb's copy holds only in-frame clones and misses some; the assay was immunoSEQ multiplex PCR. In the table there are approximately 200,000 clones, about 88% of which are singletons. The sample consisted of peripheral blood. These TCRs come from a woman in her sixties with acute or convalescent COVID-19. CDR3s include the opening cysteine and the closing phenylalanine or tryptophan. Size is stated for part of the rows, as once, few or many counts, or as a class when the clone is expanded.

TRBJ1-3,TRBV10-3,-,CAIGRGGNTIYF
TRBJ2-5,TRBV5-1,-,CASRITGSGRETQYF
TRBJ1-2,TRBV28,-,CASSLSPKGQGGGYTF
TRBJ2-2,TRBV12-5,-,CASGFLSGGTTGELFF
TRBJ1-6,TRBV11-2,-,CASSLVAGRLNSPLHF
TRBJ1-5,TRBV5-5,-,CASTRTPSPDQPQHF
TRBJ1-1,TRBV29-1,-,CSARTGVGTEAFF
TRBJ2-2,TRBV28,-,CASSLGGFYTGELFF
TRBJ1-2,TRBV20-1,-,CSASNQQGYTF
TRBJ1-6,TRBV7-2,-,CASSLQGDSPLHF
TRBJ2-7,TRBV7-2,-,CASSLTGLYEQYF
TRBJ1-1,TRBV5-1,-,CASSLAPGQGTEAFF
TRBJ1-5,TRBV12-5,-,CASGLGRRIWDRGGQPQHF
TRBJ2-3,TRBV10-3,-,CAISEGLAGVGTQYF
TRBJ1-5,TRBV2,-,CASREDRAQPQHF
TRBJ2-7,TRBV11-2,-,CASSHSPLAGDEQYF
TRBJ1-5,TRBV2,-,CASSEGTGGVFGAQHF
TRBJ1-6,TRBV2,-,CASSASTGSVNSPLHF
TRBJ2-5,TRBV6-2/TRBV6-3,-,CASSRGLAGGGETQYF
TRBJ2-5,TRBV28,-,CASRRIAGAETQYF
TRBJ2-1,TRBV2,-,CASRWGSGTYNEQFF
TRBJ2-5,TRBV24-1,-,CATSEVTGPQETQYF
TRBJ1-4,TRBV2,-,CASSEDGWSREKLFF
TRBJ2-2,TRBV11-2,-,CASSPLAGSPGELFF
TRBJ2-7,TRBV30,once,CAWSRTSGTFYEQYF
TRBJ1-2,TRBV28,-,CASSSAGHGYTF
TRBJ1-1,TRBV28,-,CAITLPGQGAWRAFF